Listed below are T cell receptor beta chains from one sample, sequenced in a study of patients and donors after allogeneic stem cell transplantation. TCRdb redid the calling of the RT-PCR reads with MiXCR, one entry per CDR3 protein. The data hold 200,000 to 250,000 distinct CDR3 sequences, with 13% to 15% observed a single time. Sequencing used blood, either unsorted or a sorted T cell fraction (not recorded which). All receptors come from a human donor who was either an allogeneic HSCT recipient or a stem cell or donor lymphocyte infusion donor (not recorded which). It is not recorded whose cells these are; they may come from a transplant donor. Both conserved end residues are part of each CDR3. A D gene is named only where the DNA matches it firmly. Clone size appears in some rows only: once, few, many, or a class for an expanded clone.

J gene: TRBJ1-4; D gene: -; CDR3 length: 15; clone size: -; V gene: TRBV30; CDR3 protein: CAWNTLDIGNEKLFF; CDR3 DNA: TGTGCCTGGAACACCTTGGACATAGGGAATGAAAAACTGTTTTTT
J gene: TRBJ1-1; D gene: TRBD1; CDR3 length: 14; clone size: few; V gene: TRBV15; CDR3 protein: CATSSPRRDSEAFF; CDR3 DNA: TGTGCCACCAGCAGTCCCCGGAGGGACAGTGAAGCTTTCTTT
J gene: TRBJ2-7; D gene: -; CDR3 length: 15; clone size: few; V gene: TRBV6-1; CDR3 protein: CASTLEGGRSYEQYF; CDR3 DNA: TGTGCCAGCACCCTGGAGGGGGGGAGATCCTACGAGCAGTACTTC
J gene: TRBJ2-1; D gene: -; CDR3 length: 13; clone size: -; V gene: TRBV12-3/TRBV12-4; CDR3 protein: CASSRDGLNEQFF; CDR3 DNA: TGTGCCAGCAGCCGGGACGGACTCAATGAGCAGTTCTTC
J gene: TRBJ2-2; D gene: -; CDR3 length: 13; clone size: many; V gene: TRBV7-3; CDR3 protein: CASSPHYTGELFF; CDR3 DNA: TGTGCCAGCAGCCCCCATTACACCGGGGAGCTGTTTTTT
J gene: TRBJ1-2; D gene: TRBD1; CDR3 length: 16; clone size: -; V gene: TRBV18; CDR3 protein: CASSPPNRDSLYGYTF; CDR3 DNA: TGTGCCAGCTCACCACCAAACCGGGACAGCCTCTATGGCTACACCTTC
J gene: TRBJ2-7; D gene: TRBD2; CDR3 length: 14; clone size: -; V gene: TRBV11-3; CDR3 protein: CASRPGTKSYEQYF; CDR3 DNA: TGTGCCAGTCGCCCCGGGACTAAATCCTACGAGCAGTACTTC
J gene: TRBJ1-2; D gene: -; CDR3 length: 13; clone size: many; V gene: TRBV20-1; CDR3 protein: CSARVLLTYGYTF; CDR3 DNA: TGCAGTGCTAGAGTCCTCCTAACTTATGGCTACACCTTC
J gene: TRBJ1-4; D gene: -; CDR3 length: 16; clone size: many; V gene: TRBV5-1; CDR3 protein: CASSFRGRGANEKLFF; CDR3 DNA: TGCGCCAGCAGCTTTCGGGGGAGAGGTGCTAATGAAAAACTGTTTTTT
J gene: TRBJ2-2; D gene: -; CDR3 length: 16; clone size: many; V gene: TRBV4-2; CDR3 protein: CASSQGPRRDTGELFF; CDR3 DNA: TGTGCCAGCAGCCAAGGCCCCCGGAGGGACACCGGGGAGCTGTTTTTT
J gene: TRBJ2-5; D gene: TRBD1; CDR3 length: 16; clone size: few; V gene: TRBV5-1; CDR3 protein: CASSFTGGGHQETQYF; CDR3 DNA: TGCGCCAGCAGCTTTACAGGGGGAGGCCACCAAGAGACCCAGTACTTC
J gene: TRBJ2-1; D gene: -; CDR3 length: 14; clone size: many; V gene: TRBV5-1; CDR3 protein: CASSLISGPNEQFF; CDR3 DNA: TGCGCCAGCAGCTTGATCTCAGGCCCCAATGAGCAGTTCTTC
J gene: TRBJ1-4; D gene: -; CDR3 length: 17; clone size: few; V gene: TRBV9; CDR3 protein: CASSRGDGGLEDEKLFF; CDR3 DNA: TGTGCCAGCAGCAGAGGCGACGGGGGGCTGGAGGATGAAAAACTGTTTTTT
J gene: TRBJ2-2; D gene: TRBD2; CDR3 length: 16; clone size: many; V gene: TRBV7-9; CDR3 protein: CASSLVAGGPTGELFF; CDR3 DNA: TGTGCCAGCAGCTTAGTAGCGGGGGGGCCCACCGGGGAGCTGTTTTTT
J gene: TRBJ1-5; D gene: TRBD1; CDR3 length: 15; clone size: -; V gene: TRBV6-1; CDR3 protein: CASILGQGANQPQHF; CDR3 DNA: TGTGCCAGCATTTTAGGACAGGGGGCGAATCAGCCCCAGCATTTT
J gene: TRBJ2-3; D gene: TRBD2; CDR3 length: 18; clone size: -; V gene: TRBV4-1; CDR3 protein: CASSHPRTGTSGTDTQYF; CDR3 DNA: TGCGCCAGCAGCCACCCCCGTACAGGGACTAGCGGGACAGATACGCAGTATTTT
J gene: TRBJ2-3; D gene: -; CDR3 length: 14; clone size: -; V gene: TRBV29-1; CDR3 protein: CSLPLGSRTDTQYF; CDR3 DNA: TGCAGCTTACCCCTAGGGTCTCGCACAGATACGCAGTATTTT
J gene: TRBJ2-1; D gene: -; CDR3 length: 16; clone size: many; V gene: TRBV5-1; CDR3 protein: CASSLEAGRGTNEQFF; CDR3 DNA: TGCGCCAGCAGCTTGGAGGCAGGCCGGGGAACAAATGAGCAGTTCTTC
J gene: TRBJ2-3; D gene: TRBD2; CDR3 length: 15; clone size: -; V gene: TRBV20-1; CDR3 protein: CSARDGGGAADTQYF; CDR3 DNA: TGCAGTGCTAGAGACGGCGGGGGGGCCGCAGATACGCAGTATTTT
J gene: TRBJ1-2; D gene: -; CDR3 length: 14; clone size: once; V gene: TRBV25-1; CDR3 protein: CASSPPNRVYGYTF; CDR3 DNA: TGTGCCAGCAGCCCCCCCAACAGGGTCTATGGCTACACCTTC
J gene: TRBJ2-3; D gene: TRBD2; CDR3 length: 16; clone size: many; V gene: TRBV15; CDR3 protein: CATSSGLAGKSDTQYF; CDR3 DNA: TGTGCCACCAGCAGTGGACTAGCGGGGAAGTCAGATACGCAGTATTTT
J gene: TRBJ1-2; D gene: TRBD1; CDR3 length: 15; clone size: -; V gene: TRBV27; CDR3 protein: CASSLTFNRGNGYTF; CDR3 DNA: TGTGCCAGCAGTTTGACCTTCAACAGGGGCAATGGCTACACCTTC
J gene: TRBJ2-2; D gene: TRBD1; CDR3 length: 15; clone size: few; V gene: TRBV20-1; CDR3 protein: CSARYRGQNTGELFF; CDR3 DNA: TGCAGTGCTCGATACAGGGGGCAGAACACCGGGGAGCTGTTTTTT
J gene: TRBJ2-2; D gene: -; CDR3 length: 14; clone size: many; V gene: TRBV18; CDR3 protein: CASSPQQGSGELFF; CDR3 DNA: TGTGCCAGCTCACCGCAACAGGGTTCCGGGGAGCTGTTTTTT
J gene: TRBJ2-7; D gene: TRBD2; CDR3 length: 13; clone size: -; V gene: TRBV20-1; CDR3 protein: CSAIALAGGEQYF; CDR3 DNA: TGCAGTGCTATTGCACTAGCGGGAGGCGAGCAGTACTTC
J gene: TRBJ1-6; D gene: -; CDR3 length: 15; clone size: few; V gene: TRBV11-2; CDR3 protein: CASSLELTNNSPLHF; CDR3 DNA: TGTGCCAGCAGCTTAGAACTAACAAATAATTCACCCCTCCACTTT
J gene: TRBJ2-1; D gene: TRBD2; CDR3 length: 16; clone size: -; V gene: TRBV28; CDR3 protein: CASAEGGSGRYNEQFF; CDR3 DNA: TGTGCCAGCGCCGAGGGGGGTAGCGGGAGGTACAATGAGCAGTTCTTC
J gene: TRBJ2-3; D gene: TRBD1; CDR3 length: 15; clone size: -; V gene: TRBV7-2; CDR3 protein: CASSTGQGTEDTQYF; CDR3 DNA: TGTGCCAGCAGCACGGGACAGGGAACCGAAGATACGCAGTATTTT
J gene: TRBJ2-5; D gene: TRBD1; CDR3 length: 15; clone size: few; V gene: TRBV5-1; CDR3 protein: CASSLARGQEETQYF; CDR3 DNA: TGCGCCAGCAGCTTGGCGCGGGGACAGGAAGAGACCCAGTACTTC
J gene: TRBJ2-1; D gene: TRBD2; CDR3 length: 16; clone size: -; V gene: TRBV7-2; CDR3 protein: CASSSGLAGGLNEQFF; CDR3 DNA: TGTGCCAGCAGCTCCGGGCTAGCGGGGGGGCTGAATGAGCAGTTCTTC
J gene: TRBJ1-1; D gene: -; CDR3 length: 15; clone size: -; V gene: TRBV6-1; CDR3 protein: CASSENPLVGGEAFF; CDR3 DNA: TGTGCCAGCAGTGAAAACCCCTTAGTCGGAGGAGAAGCTTTCTTT
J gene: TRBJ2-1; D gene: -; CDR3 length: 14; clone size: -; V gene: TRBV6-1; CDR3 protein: CASSTRKAYNEQFF; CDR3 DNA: TGTGCCAGCAGTACAAGAAAGGCCTACAATGAGCAGTTCTTC
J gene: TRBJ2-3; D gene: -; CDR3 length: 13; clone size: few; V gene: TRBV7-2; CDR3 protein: CASMIRGTDTQYF; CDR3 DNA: TGTGCCAGCATGATCCGGGGCACAGATACGCAGTATTTT
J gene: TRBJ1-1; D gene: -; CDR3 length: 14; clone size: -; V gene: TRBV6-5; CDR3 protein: CASSYVSVNTEAFF; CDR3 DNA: TGTGCCAGCAGTTACGTCAGCGTGAACACTGAAGCTTTCTTT
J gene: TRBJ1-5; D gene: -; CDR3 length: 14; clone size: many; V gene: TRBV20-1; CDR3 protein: CSARDPGPLAPQHF; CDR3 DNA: TGCAGTGCTAGGGACCCGGGCCCCCTCGCGCCCCAGCATTTT
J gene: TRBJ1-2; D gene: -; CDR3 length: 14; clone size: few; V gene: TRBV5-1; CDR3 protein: CASSLDGDGVGYTF; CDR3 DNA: TGCGCCAGCAGCTTGGACGGGGATGGGGTGGGCTACACCTTC
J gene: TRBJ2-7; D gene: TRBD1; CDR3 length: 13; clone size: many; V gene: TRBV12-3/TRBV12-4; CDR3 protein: CASSPDRSYEQYF; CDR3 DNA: TGTGCCAGCAGCCCGGACAGGTCTTACGAGCAGTACTTC
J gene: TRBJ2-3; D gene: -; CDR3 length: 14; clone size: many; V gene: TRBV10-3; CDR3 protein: CAISSTYPTDTQYF; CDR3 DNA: TGTGCCATCAGTTCGACCTACCCCACAGATACGCAGTATTTT
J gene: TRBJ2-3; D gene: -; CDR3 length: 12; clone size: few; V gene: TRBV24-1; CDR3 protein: CATSVPRGIQYF; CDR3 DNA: TGTGCCACCAGTGTTCCGAGGGGGATACAGTATTTT
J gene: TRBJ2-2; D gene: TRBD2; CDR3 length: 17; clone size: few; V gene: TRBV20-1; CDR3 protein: CSARNPAGGFNTGELFF; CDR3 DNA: TGCAGTGCTAGGAACCCAGCGGGGGGTTTTAACACCGGGGAGCTGTTTTTT
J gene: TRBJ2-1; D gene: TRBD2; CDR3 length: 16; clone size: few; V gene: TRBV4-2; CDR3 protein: CASPQESAGGYNEQFF; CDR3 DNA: TGTGCCAGCCCCCAAGAATCAGCGGGAGGGTACAATGAGCAGTTCTTC
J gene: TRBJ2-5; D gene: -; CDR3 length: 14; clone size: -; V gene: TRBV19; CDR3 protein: CASSATGVVETQYF; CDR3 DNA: TGTGCCAGTAGTGCGACGGGCGTGGTTGAGACCCAGTACTTC
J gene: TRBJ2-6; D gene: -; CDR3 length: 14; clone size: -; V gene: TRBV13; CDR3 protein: CASSADKGGNVLTF; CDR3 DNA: TGTGCCAGCAGCGCCGATAAGGGTGGCAACGTCCTGACTTTC
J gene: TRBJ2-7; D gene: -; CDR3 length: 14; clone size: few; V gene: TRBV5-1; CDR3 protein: CASSTGLGDYEQYF; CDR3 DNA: TGCGCCAGCAGTACAGGGTTGGGGGATTACGAGCAGTACTTC
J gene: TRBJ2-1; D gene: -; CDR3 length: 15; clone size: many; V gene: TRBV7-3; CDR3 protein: CASSPQQGSHNEQFF; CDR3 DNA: TGTGCCAGCAGCCCTCAACAGGGTTCCCACAATGAGCAGTTCTTC
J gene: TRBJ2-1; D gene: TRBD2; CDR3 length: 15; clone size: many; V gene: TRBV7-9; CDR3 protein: CASSSGRLAGLEQFF; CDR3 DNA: TGTGCCAGCAGCTCAGGCCGACTAGCGGGGCTTGAGCAGTTCTTC
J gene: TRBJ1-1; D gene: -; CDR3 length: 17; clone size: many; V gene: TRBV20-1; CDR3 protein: CSAKSPGPHLMNTEAFF; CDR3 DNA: TGCAGTGCCAAATCGCCGGGGCCCCACCTAATGAACACTGAAGCTTTCTTT
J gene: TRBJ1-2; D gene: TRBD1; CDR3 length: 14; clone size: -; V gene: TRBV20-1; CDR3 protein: CSASRPGQGRGYTF; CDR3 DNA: TGCAGTGCTTCCAGACCGGGACAGGGCCGTGGCTACACCTTC
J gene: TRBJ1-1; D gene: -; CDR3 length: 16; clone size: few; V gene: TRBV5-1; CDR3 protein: CASSLRQMNANTEAFF; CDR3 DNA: TGCGCCAGCAGCCTGAGACAGATGAACGCGAACACTGAAGCTTTCTTT
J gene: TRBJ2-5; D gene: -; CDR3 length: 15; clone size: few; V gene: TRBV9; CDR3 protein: CASSVALRDQETQYF; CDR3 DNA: TGTGCCAGCAGCGTAGCTTTAAGGGACCAAGAGACCCAGTACTTC